Listed below are T cell receptor beta chains from one sample, sequenced in a study of human T cells and chemical hapten exposure. TCRdb re-called the RACE reads with MiXCR, one entry per CDR3 protein. Found here are approximately 370,000 distinct CDR3 sequences, around 5.5% of them singletons; the top ten hold under 9.5%. The sequenced sample was whole blood, obtained in connection with sensitization to the hapten diphenylcyclopropenone (DPC). The receptors derive from a woman aged 18-29 years with alopecia areata. Some clones in this sample may be carry-over from other donors' samples. Each CDR3 is given with its conserved first and last residue. A D gene is named only where the DNA matches it firmly. Where a row states a size, it is once, few, many or the class of an expanded clone; other rows omit it.

j_call | d_call | v_call | clone_size | cdr3_aa | cdr3_nt
TRBJ2-3 | - | TRBV18 | few | CASSPPGGRSARDTQYF | TGTGCCAGCTCACCACCGGGGGGCAGGTCGGCAAGAGATACGCAGTATTTT
TRBJ1-2 | - | TRBV28 | - | CATAWGGKPYGYTF | TGTGCCACCGCTTGGGGAGGAAAACCCTATGGCTACACCTTC
TRBJ2-2 | TRBD1 | TRBV12-5 | few | CASGITGQGNTGELFF | TGTGCTAGTGGTATCACGGGACAGGGGAACACCGGGGAGCTGTTTTTT
TRBJ1-1 | TRBD1 | TRBV20-1 | few | CSARDLRGDEAFF | TGCAGTGCTAGAGATCTCAGGGGGGATGAAGCTTTCTTT
TRBJ1-2 | TRBD1 | TRBV18 | few | CASSPDRGQGNYGYTF | TGTGCCAGCTCACCGGACAGGGGGCAGGGGAACTATGGCTACACCTTC
TRBJ2-1 | - | TRBV6-2/TRBV6-3 | - | CASSYSRTEQFF | TGTGCCAGCAGTTACTCCCGTACTGAGCAGTTCTTC
TRBJ1-5 | TRBD1 | TRBV20-1 | many | CSARAGTGAQPQHF | TGCAGTGCGAGAGCCGGGACAGGGGCCCAGCCCCAGCATTTT
TRBJ2-7 | - | TRBV5-5 | many | CASSLEGTTYEQYF | TGTGCCAGCAGCTTGGAAGGGACAACCTACGAGCAGTACTTC
TRBJ1-1 | - | TRBV29-1 | many | CSVEGSTRATEAFF | TGCAGCGTTGAGGGGTCAACCCGGGCCACTGAAGCTTTCTTT
TRBJ2-1 | - | TRBV28 | - | CASSSAGLRLTGYNEQFF | TGTGCCAGCAGTTCCGCTGGACTCCGTCTTACGGGCTACAATGAGCAGTTCTTC
TRBJ2-7 | - | TRBV6-5 | few | CASSYRPGTNDEQYF | TGTGCCAGCAGTTACCGGCCCGGGACAAACGACGAGCAGTACTTC
TRBJ2-7 | - | TRBV5-1 | many | CASSFEGRSYEQYF | TGCGCCAGCAGCTTTGAAGGCAGGAGCTACGAGCAGTACTTC
TRBJ1-4 | - | TRBV28 | few | CASSLNRDEKLFF | TGTGCCAGCAGTTTAAACAGAGACGAAAAACTGTTTTTT
TRBJ2-6 | - | TRBV20-1 | few | CSARDPGGGGANVLTF | TGCAGTGCTAGAGATCCCGGGGGCGGAGGGGCCAACGTCCTGACTTTC
TRBJ1-5 | - | TRBV4-3 | - | CASSQEVWVSDNQPQHF | TGCGCCAGCAGCCAAGAAGTATGGGTTTCTGACAATCAGCCCCAGCATTTT
TRBJ2-7 | TRBD1 | TRBV5-1 | many | CASSLTGGPLEQYF | TGCGCCAGCAGCTTGACAGGGGGCCCACTTGAGCAGTACTTC
TRBJ1-1 | TRBD1 | TRBV6-5 | - | CASSYSSTGDTEAFF | TGTGCCAGCAGTTACTCCTCGACAGGGGACACTGAAGCTTTCTTT
TRBJ2-5 | TRBD2 | TRBV7-9 | few | CASSSYYPAGGETQYF | TGTGCCAGCAGCTCATACTACCCCGCGGGGGGCGAGACCCAGTACTTC
TRBJ1-1 | - | TRBV6-2/TRBV6-3 | - | CASSYWGGMNTEAFF | TGTGCCAGCAGTTACTGGGGCGGGATGAACACTGAAGCTTTCTTT
TRBJ2-7 | - | TRBV12-3/TRBV12-4 | many | CASSTRFSYEQYF | TGTGCCAGCAGTACCAGGTTCTCCTACGAGCAGTACTTC
TRBJ2-3 | - | TRBV6-2/TRBV6-3 | few | CASRRDRGYTDTQYF | TGTGCCAGCAGGCGGGACCGAGGGTACACAGATACGCAGTATTTT
TRBJ2-1 | TRBD1 | TRBV12-3/TRBV12-4 | - | CASSFQGANEQFF | TGTGCCAGCAGTTTCCAGGGGGCTAATGAGCAGTTCTTC
TRBJ1-3 | - | TRBV12-3/TRBV12-4 | few | CASSSSQEGRHAGTIYF | TGTGCCAGCAGTTCCTCCCAGGAGGGCCGTCACGCCGGCACCATATATTTT
TRBJ1-5 | - | TRBV6-2/TRBV6-3 | many | CASSWSTRNQPQHF | TGTGCCAGCAGTTGGTCCACGAGGAATCAGCCCCAGCATTTT
TRBJ1-1 | - | TRBV7-2 | few | CASSLVGGVNTEAFF | TGTGCCAGCAGCTTAGTAGGGGGGGTGAACACTGAAGCTTTCTTT
TRBJ2-1 | TRBD2 | TRBV20-1 | few | CSARDFASGGLYNEQFF | TGCAGTGCTAGAGATTTCGCTAGCGGGGGCCTATACAATGAGCAGTTCTTC
TRBJ2-5 | TRBD2 | TRBV10-3 | few | CAISEGGGGKETQYF | TGTGCCATCAGTGAAGGCGGGGGGGGCAAAGAGACCCAGTACTTC
TRBJ2-3 | TRBD2 | TRBV27 | many | CASSSLLLAGVSDTQYF | TGTGCCAGCAGTTCACTATTACTAGCGGGGGTTTCAGATACGCAGTATTTT
TRBJ1-1 | - | TRBV6-2/TRBV6-3 | many | CASTPLTGAAGTEAFF | TGTGCCAGCACTCCCCTCACGGGGGCCGCCGGGACTGAAGCTTTCTTT
TRBJ1-2 | TRBD1 | TRBV7-4 | - | CASSLVWDRFYGYTF | TGTGCCAGCAGCTTAGTTTGGGACAGATTCTATGGCTACACCTTC
TRBJ1-2 | - | TRBV5-4 | many | CASTREGRTIGYGYTF | TGTGCCAGCACCCGAGAGGGCAGGACCATTGGCTATGGCTACACCTTC
TRBJ2-5 | - | TRBV5-8 | many | CASSPLRVQETQYF | TGTGCCAGCAGCCCTCTCCGCGTTCAAGAGACCCAGTACTTC
TRBJ1-1 | TRBD1 | TRBV20-1 | many | CSARDSGTANTEAFF | TGCAGTGCTAGAGATTCCGGGACAGCGAACACTGAAGCTTTCTTT
TRBJ1-5 | - | TRBV6-5 | many | CASRPGLLYQPQHF | TGTGCCAGCAGGCCGGGACTCCTTTATCAGCCCCAGCATTTT
TRBJ1-2 | - | TRBV2 | many | CASSVRRHEGYTF | TGTGCCAGCAGTGTCCGCAGGCACGAAGGCTACACCTTC
TRBJ1-2 | TRBD1 | TRBV19 | - | CASSFPGQGLYGYTF | TGTGCCAGTAGTTTCCCGGGACAGGGATTGTATGGCTACACCTTC